This TCR beta chain was profiled in a study of T cells after yellow fever vaccination. About the study: It was SMART-Seq v4 Ultra Low Input that prepared the fractions with low cell numbers.

Notes on the study in general: Most clones from primary vaccination resurfaced after the booster (approximately 97% CD4, about 91% CD8). Faster peaking, at day 5 versus 15, marked a secondary response that was weaker.

TCRdb processed the 5' RACE reads anew with MiXCR; each CDR3 protein has one entry. The sample has hundreds of thousands of distinct CDR3 sequences; 15% to 20% are singletons. This clonotype was picked up many times. As yet, its antigen is unknown. The V and J ends lost 5 bases and 1 base respectively, with 7 bases between them. CDR3 length: 13 residues. The sequences come from PBMCs, collected 15 days after the yellow fever booster vaccination. This chain connects TRBV12-3 or TRBV12-4 to TRBJ2-3; D is unresolved. This TCR derives from a man aged 25 to 40 who received the YFV17D yellow fever vaccine. In nucleotides, the CDR3 is TGTGCCAGCAGTCTAACCGGCACAGATACGCAGTATTTT. Its translation: CASSLTGTDTQYF.